A single sample gave rise to the 15 T cell receptor beta chains below, sequenced in a study of shared clonotypes between healthy human individuals. TCRdb's table, derived via immunoSEQ multiplex PCR, lists solely in-frame clones and lacks some. The data show 75,000 to 100,000 clones, around half seen once. Sequencing used PBMCs. The receptors derive from a woman aged 40 to 49 in good health. Some clones in this sample may be carry-over from other donors' samples.

The genes are TRBV9 and TRBJ2-2; D call uncertain. The CDR3 is made up of 12 amino acids. Trimming took off 3 bases at V and 4 bases at J, with 4 bases between the two ends. CDR1 SGDLS and CDR2 YYNGEE come from the germline V gene. CDR3 protein: CASSAITGELFF. The CDR3 coding sequence is TGTGCCAGCAGCGCGATCACCGGGGAGCTGTTTTTT.

This clone appeared many times. The genes are TRBV30 and TRBJ2-5; TRBD2 agrees at 14 bases. V gave up 5 bases and J gave up 3 bases; unmatched junction bases: 5. The germline V gene has CDR1 GTSNPN and CDR2 SVGIG (reference sequence). The CDR3 is 15 residues long. The CDR3 DNA reads as TGTGCCTGGGTTACGGGACTAGCGGGAGAAGAGACCCAGTACTTC. This encodes CAWVTGLAGEETQYF.

Of note for this clone: An end of the junction differs from the germline gene, which may be a read error. The V and J genes are TRBV7-6 and TRBJ2-3; 10 nucleotides agree with TRBD2. The length of the CDR3 is 18 residues. Germline lookup yields CDR1 SGHVS and CDR2 FNYEAQ. The CDR3 DNA is TGTGCCAGCGGCTTAGACCCCGGGCTAGCGGGGGGCACAGATACGCAGTATTTT. It translates to CASGLDPGLAGGTDTQYF. Variable domain in full (rest from reference TRBV7-6 and TRBJ2-3): GAGVSQSPRYKVTKRGQDVALRCDPISGHVSLYWYRQALGQGPEFLTYFNYEAQQDKSGLPNDRFSAERPEGSISTLTIQRTEQRDSAMYRCASGLDPGLAGGTDTQYFGPGTRLTVL.

The chain employs TRBV5-4 and TRBJ2-3, with D unresolved. Germline V gene lookup returns CDR1 SGHNT and CDR2 YYREEE (reference sequence). The CDR3 is made up of 14 amino acids. The CDR3 sequence: CATKSSESTDTQYF. The CDR3 bases are TGTGCGACCAAAAGTAGTGAGAGCACAGATACGCAGTATTTT.

There are a few counts of this clone. The V and J genes are TRBV29-1 and TRBJ2-3, with TRBD2 matching 11 bases. Germline CDR1 reads SQVTM; CDR2 reads ANQGSEA. Trimming at V came to 5 bases and at J to 1 base, leaving 2 bases not matched to a gene. The CDR3 is 14 amino acids. The CDR3 region is CSVSGLAGTDTQYF. The CDR3 DNA sequence: TGCAGCGTTTCGGGACTAGCGGGCACAGATACGCAGTATTTT.

This clone has a count of ten or more. This may be a read error: a much more frequent sequence differs by one nucleotide. It is likely a read error, because the conserved phenylalanine at the end of the CDR3 is missing. Because the CDR3's place on the DNA is in doubt, the DNA is left out and the CDR3 is given as listed by TCRdb. J is TRBJ1-2 and V is TRBV30. CDR1 is GTSNPN, CDR2 SVGIG, per germline (reference sequence). A total of 13 residues make up the CDR3, ends included. CDR3 amino acids: CAWSVGRWEGCTL.

The chain combines TRBV25-1 with TRBJ2-7; the D call may be TRBD1 or TRBD2 (5 bases each). Germline CDR1 MGHDK, CDR2 SYGVNS. The V gene lost 5 bases and the J gene lost 6 bases, with 23 bases spanning the gap. This CDR3 has 16 residues. In DNA, the CDR3 is TGTGCCAGCAGTTCCAGGGACCCTCCCTCTGAGTTCGAGCAGTACTTC. Its protein is CASSSRDPPSEFEQYF.

As concerns this clone: Germline is not matched at one junction end, which may reflect a read error. J is TRBJ2-6 and V is TRBV7-4; no definite D call. Germline CDR1 reads SGHVT; CDR2 reads SQSDAQ. The CDR3 contains 16 residues. In DNA, the CDR3 is TGCGCCAGCAGCCGTGGCCAAGGCTCTGGGGCCAACGTCCTGACTTTC. It yields the protein CASSRGQGSGANVLTF.

This clone was picked up many times. The genes are TRBV10-2 and TRBJ2-7; D remains unclear. V was clipped by 1 base and J by 2 bases, with 9 bases between them. CDR1 WSHSY and CDR2 SAAADI come from the germline V gene. The CDR3 sequence is 14 residues long. The CDR3 DNA follows: TGCGCCAGCAGTGAGTTTATAGGGACCTACGAGCAGTACTTC. Translation gives CASSEFIGTYEQYF.

The chain employs TRBV5-4 and TRBJ2-1, with D perhaps TRBD1 (6 bases). With 3 bases removed from V and 1 base from J, the gap between germline ends came to 14 bases. Per germline, CDR1 SGHNT and CDR2 YYREEE (reference sequence). The CDR3 runs to 16 residues. CDR3 sequence reads: CASSWDTGISYNEQFF. DNA for the CDR3: TGTGCCAGCAGCTGGGATACAGGGATTTCCTACAATGAGCAGTTCTTC.

This chain links TRBV9 with TRBJ2-7; D perhaps matches TRBD2 (5 bases). The V gene lost 2 bases and the J gene lost 3 bases, with 15 bases spanning the gap. Germline values: CDR1 SGDLS, CDR2 YYNGEE. This CDR3 spans 15 amino acids. The CDR3 coding sequence is TGTGCCAGCAGCGTCGGAGCTCTCGGAGGCTACGAGCAGTACTTC. Amino acid sequence: CASSVGALGGYEQYF. The full variable domain, with the rest looked up from reference TRBV9 and TRBJ2-7, is DSGVTQTPKHLITATGQRVTLRCSPRSGDLSVYWYQQSLDQGLQFLIQYYNGEERAKGNILERFSAQQFPDLHSELNLSSLELGDSALYFCASSVGALGGYEQYFGPGTRLTVT.

This clone was recorded many times. V and J are TRBV2 and TRBJ2-4; 12 positions agree with TRBD2. This CDR3 region has 17 residues. The ends lost 4 bases at V and 0 bases at J; junction bases unmatched: 4. Germline CDR1 SNHLY, CDR2 FYNNEI. The CDR3 loop is CASSVGGLAGAKNIQYF. The CDR3 nucleotides read TGTGCCAGCAGTGTCGGGGGACTAGCGGGAGCCAAAAACATTCAGTACTTC.

The DNA of the CDR3 is TGTGCCTGGAGTGTACTCCGGAAAAGCTCCTACGAGCAGTACTTC. Its translation is CAWSVLRKSSYEQYF. This sequence joins TRBV30 and TRBJ2-5, with D unclear. The better agreement between TRBJ2-7 and the DNA end casts doubt on the J call. The CDR3 sequence is 15 residues long. Per the germline V gene, CDR1 is GTSNPN and CDR2 is SVGIG (reference sequence).

The chain recombines TRBV6-4 with TRBJ2-2; 8 bases are a match to TRBD2. The germline V gene has CDR1 MRHNA and CDR2 SNTAGT. The CDR3 runs to 16 residues. The J segment lost 3 bases and the V segment lost 5 bases, leaving 8 bases of the junction unmatched. The CDR3 sequence: CASSSGREADTGELFF. The CDR3 DNA follows: TGTGCCAGCAGTTCGGGGCGGGAGGCCGACACCGGGGAGCTGTTTTTT.

This clone was counted at least ten times. The genes are TRBV10-1 and TRBJ2-7, with 7 positions matching TRBD1. J gave up 3 bases and V 5 bases, and 1 base lay outside the gene matches. The CDR3 is made up of 12 amino acids. Germline loops: CDR1 WNHNN, CDR2 SYGVQD (reference sequence). The CDR3 DNA reads as TGCGCCAGCAGTTCAGGGGGCTACGAGCAGTACTTC. This gives the protein CASSSGGYEQYF.